The 4 T cell receptor beta chains listed next were all sequenced from one sample in a study of T cell clusters in autoimmune cytopenias. TRB was amplified from around 250 ng of peripheral blood genomic DNA per sample. One tube held mixed TRB-A and TRB-B primer pools for touch-down PCR. TCRdb derives one entry per CDR3 protein from the multiplex PCR reads, leaving out DNA. The specimen's table records about 5,000 distinct CDR3 sequences. The sample taken for sequencing was peripheral blood. Source of these receptors: a human donor with an autoimmune cytopenia or autoimmune hepatitis (not recorded which).

The chain employs TRBV5-1 and TRBJ2-7; TCRdb's D gene call, TRBD2, goes unchecked for lack of DNA. The CDR3 sequence is 18 residues long. CDR1 and CDR2 (germline): SGHRS, YFSETQ. CDR3 sequence reads: CASSLLPPSAAGSYEQYF. The whole variable domain, filled in from reference TRBV5-1 and TRBJ2-7, reads KAGVTQTPRYLIKTRGQQVTLSCSPISGHRSVSWYQQTPGQGLQFLFEYFSETQRNKGNFPGRFSGRQFSNSRSEMNVSTLELGDSALYLCASSLLPPSAAGSYEQYFGPGTRLTVT.

This clonotype is labeled medium-sized based on frequency. This chain's CDR3 is CSAREDINTEAFF. This sequence joins TRBV20-1 and TRBJ1-1. Germline-derived CDR1 and CDR2 are DFQATT and SNEGSKA (reference sequence). The CDR3 runs to 13 residues.

The rearrangement joins TRBV7-6 to TRBJ1-1; checking the TCRdb D call of TRBD1 is not possible without DNA. CDR1 and CDR2 (germline): SGHVS, FNYEAQ. CDR3 length equals 14 residues. CDR3: CASSFFRAGSGAFF.

V is TRBV6-1 and J is TRBJ2-2; without DNA, the TCRdb call of TRBD2 cannot be checked. From germline, CDR1 is MNHNS and CDR2 SASEGT. CDR3 size: 15 residues. CDR3 in amino acids: CASRTGTSGPGELFF.